This T cell receptor (beta chain) is from a study of cytomegalovirus exposure and HLA in healthy donors. Study findings and constraints: The classifier was said to identify cytomegalovirus status with high specificity and sensitivity.

Turning to this clone: Its antigen is not known.

This CDR3 spans 14 amino acids. The germline V gene encodes CDR1 SGHRS and CDR2 YFSETQ. V gave up 2 bases and J gave up 7 bases, with 15 bases separating them. The PCR was carried out with 60 Vbeta primers and 13 Jbeta primers. Produced via immunoSEQ multiplex PCR; TCRdb's table is partial and in-frame only. In the table there are 150,000 to 200,000 clones, around 80% of which are singletons. The TCR sequence derives from a young woman in good health and CMV-seronegative. The sample consisted of PBMCs. V and J are TRBV5-1 and TRBJ1-2; D may be TRBD1 (5 bases). The CDR3 nucleotides read TGCGCCAGCAGCTTAGCAGGGTTCGCTTCTGGCTACACCTTC. Its protein is CASSLAGFASGYTF.